One and the same sample provided the 17 T cell receptor beta chains below, sequenced in a study of shared clonotypes between healthy human individuals. Produced via immunoSEQ multiplex PCR; TCRdb's table is partial and in-frame only. The repertoire holds 2,100,000 or so clones, with approximately 96% as singletons. The specimen was naive CD4+ T cells sorted from blood. Documented subset: CD45RA+ positively selected. All receptors come from a man aged 18-30 years in good health.

The V and J genes are TRBV25-1 and TRBJ1-4; unclear D gene. The CDR3 length is 15 residues. Germline CDR1 and CDR2: MGHDK and SYGVNS. V gave up 3 bases and J gave up 4 bases, with 12 bases separating them. Here the CDR3 DNA reads TGTGCCAGCAGTGATCCCAGGTCTTATAATGAAAAACTGTTTTTT. This sequence encodes CASSDPRSYNEKLFF.

The rearrangement links TRBV5-4 to TRBJ2-7; D gene unclear. Per germline, CDR1 SGHNT and CDR2 YYREEE (reference sequence). V was cut by 0 bases and J by 11 bases, with 12 bases left in between. The CDR3 has 12 amino acids. DNA for the CDR3: TGTGCCAGCAGCTTGGACAGCTATAGGGAGTACTTC. This codes for CASSLDSYREYF.

V is TRBV10-3 and J is TRBJ2-7, with a possible D match to TRBD1 (6 bases). The germline CDR1 and CDR2 sequences are ENHRY and SYGVKD. Trimming cost V 3 bases and J 3 bases, with 9 bases left between them. This CDR3 is 13 amino acids long. The CDR3 is CAISEETGYEQYF. CDR3 sequence (DNA): TGTGCCATCAGTGAAGAGACAGGCTACGAGCAGTACTTC.

This clone was picked up one time. J is TRBJ2-7 and V is TRBV12-5; unclear D gene. Trimming removed 1 base at V and 1 base at J, with 8 bases between. The CDR3 has 14 residues. The V gene's germline CDR1 is LGHNT and CDR2 FRNRAP. Here the CDR3 reads CASGLAGLSYEQYF. The CDR3 DNA follows: TGTGCTAGTGGTTTGGCAGGCCTTTCCTACGAGCAGTACTTC. Filled out from reference TRBV12-5 and TRBJ2-7, the complete variable domain reads DARVTQTPRHKVTEMGQEVTMRCQPILGHNTVFWYRQTMMQGLELLAYFRNRAPLDDSGMPKDRFSAEMPDATLATLKIQPSEPRDSAVYFCASGLAGLSYEQYFGPGTRLTVT.

CDR3: CASSGTSGGSNEQFF. DNA of the CDR3: TGTGCCAGCAGCGGCACTAGCGGGGGAAGTAATGAGCAGTTCTTC. V is TRBV21-1 and J is TRBJ2-1; the table's D call TRBD2 went unverified against the DNA. TRBV21-1 is termed a pseudogene. This CDR3 region has 15 residues.

The chain carries TRBV27 and TRBJ2-3; TRBD2 matches 8 bases. Germline CDR1 reads MNHEY; CDR2 reads SMNVEV (reference sequence). CDR3 size: 15 residues. Trimming cost V 3 bases and J 4 bases; bases outside gene matches: 6. CDR3 protein: CASSFVGLVSDTQYF. As DNA, the CDR3 is TGTGCCAGCAGTTTCGTGGGACTAGTTTCAGATACGCAGTATTTT.

This clone appeared a single time. The chain combines TRBV5-4 with TRBJ1-6; D unresolved. The V end was cut by 2 bases, the J end by 7 bases, with 13 bases between. The CDR3 totals 15 residues. Germline V gene data show CDR1 as SGHNT and CDR2 as YYREEE (reference sequence). The CDR3 spells CASSFVDEGNSPLHF. CDR3 DNA: TGTGCCAGCAGCTTTGTCGATGAGGGAAATTCACCCCTCCACTTT.

J is TRBJ2-7 and V is TRBV28, with TRBD2 identical over 10 bases. This CDR3 is built from 17 residues. Looked up from germline, CDR1 is MDHEN and CDR2 is SYDVKM. J was trimmed by 2 bases and V by 5 bases; bases with no gene match: 12. Written as DNA, the CDR3 is TGTGCCAGCAGTCGCCTCCCGGGACTAGCGAGCCCCTACGAGCAGTACTTC. It specifies CASSRLPGLASPYEQYF.

This chain connects TRBV9 to TRBJ1-2; D is uncertain. There are 16 residues in the CDR3. The germline V and J ends were trimmed by 0 bases and 2 bases, with 14 bases remaining between them. Germline V gene sequence: CDR1 SGDLS, CDR2 YYNGEE. The CDR3 loop reads CASSVGALSGNYGYTF. CDR3 in DNA: TGTGCCAGCAGCGTAGGGGCCCTTTCCGGGAACTATGGCTACACCTTC.

This chain links TRBV30 with TRBJ2-5; 7 bases match TRBD2. The CDR3 loop spans 13 amino acids. V was pared by 3 bases and J by 4 bases, with 5 bases of the junction left unmatched. The germline CDR1 and CDR2 sequences are GTSNPN and SVGIG (reference sequence). This chain's CDR3 is CAWSATGGETQYF. The CDR3 nucleotides are TGTGCCTGGAGCGCGACGGGGGGAGAGACCCAGTACTTC.

The V and J genes are TRBV21-1 and TRBJ2-5; the DNA was not used to check the table's D call, TRBD1. TRBV21-1 is a pseudogene locus. The CDR3 loop spans 11 amino acids. CDR3 region: CAEQGKETQYF. In nucleotides, the CDR3 is TGTGCCGAACAGGGGAAAGAGACCCAGTACTTC.

V gene TRBV5-1 combines with J gene TRBJ1-1; a weak D match, TRBD1 (5 bases). Trimming removed 2 bases from V and 4 bases from J, with 12 bases in between. Germline V gene lookup returns CDR1 SGHRS and CDR2 YFSETQ. The CDR3 is 14 residues long. The CDR3 region has the DNA TGCGCCAGCAGCTTTGGTCCAGGGAGCACTGAAGCTTTCTTT. Its translation is CASSFGPGSTEAFF.

The chain joins TRBV2 to TRBJ2-7; D is undetermined. Trimming took 3 bases from V and 3 from J, leaving 6 bases between them. Per germline, CDR1 SNHLY and CDR2 FYNNEI. The CDR3 is 12 residues long. This CDR3 reads CASSDLGYEQYF. CDR3 nucleotides: TGTGCCAGCAGTGACCTGGGCTACGAGCAGTACTTC.

The genes are TRBV5-1 and TRBJ1-6; D unclear. The CDR3 is made up of 14 amino acids. Germline-derived CDR1 and CDR2 are SGHRS and YFSETQ. V lost 1 base, J lost 9 bases, and 11 bases lay in between. The CDR3 nucleotides are TGCGCCAGCAGCTTGTCGCGGGGTGGTTCACCCCTCCACTTT. It translates to CASSLSRGGSPLHF.

The table lists this clone with a few counts. The chain carries TRBV30 and TRBJ1-1; D possibly corresponds to TRBD1 (5 bases). V gave up 4 bases and J gave up 0 bases, with 9 bases separating them. Germline V gene data show CDR1 as GTSNPN and CDR2 as SVGIG (reference sequence). There are 13 residues in the CDR3. Written as DNA, the CDR3 is TGTGCCTGGACCGTGACAGTGAACACTGAAGCTTTCTTT. It is translated as CAWTVTVNTEAFF.

The table lists this clone with a count of one. Other DNA sequences in this specimen translate into the identical CDR3. This sequence joins TRBV18 and TRBJ1-5, with TRBD1 identical over 11 bases. The V and J ends lost 6 bases and 6 bases, in that order; junction bases with no gene match: 4. The CDR3 consists of 14 residues. CDR1 and CDR2 from the germline V gene are KGHSH and LQKENI. The CDR3 nucleotides are TGTGCCAGCTCCCCCGGGACAGGGGGTCAGCCCCAGCATTTT. It encodes CASSPGTGGQPQHF. The full variable domain, its missing parts supplied by reference TRBV18 and TRBJ1-5, is NAGVMQNPRHLVRRRGQEARLRCSPMKGHSHVYWYRQLPEEGLKFMVYLQKENIIDESGMPKERFSAEFPKEGPSILRIQQVVRGDSAAYFCASSPGTGGQPQHFGDGTRLSIL.

V gene TRBV19 combines with J gene TRBJ1-2; 7 nucleotides match TRBD1. Germline trimming cut 5 bases from V and 4 bases from J; bases unmatched to any gene: 10. There are 15 residues in the CDR3. Germline CDR1 LNHDA, CDR2 SQIVND (reference sequence). The CDR3 sequence is CASSLETGESYGYTF. CDR3 coding DNA: TGTGCCAGTAGTTTGGAAACAGGGGAATCCTATGGCTACACCTTC.